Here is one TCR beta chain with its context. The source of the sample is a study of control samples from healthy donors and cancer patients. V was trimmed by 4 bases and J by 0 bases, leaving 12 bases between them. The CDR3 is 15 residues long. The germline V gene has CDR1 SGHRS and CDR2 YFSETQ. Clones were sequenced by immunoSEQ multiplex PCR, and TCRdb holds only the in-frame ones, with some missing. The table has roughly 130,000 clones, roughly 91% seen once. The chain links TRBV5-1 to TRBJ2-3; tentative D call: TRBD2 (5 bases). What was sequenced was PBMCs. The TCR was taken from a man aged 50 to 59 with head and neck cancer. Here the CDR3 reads CASSLGLLSTDTQYF. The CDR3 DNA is TGCGCCAGCAGCCTAGGACTTCTTAGCACAGATACGCAGTATTTT.